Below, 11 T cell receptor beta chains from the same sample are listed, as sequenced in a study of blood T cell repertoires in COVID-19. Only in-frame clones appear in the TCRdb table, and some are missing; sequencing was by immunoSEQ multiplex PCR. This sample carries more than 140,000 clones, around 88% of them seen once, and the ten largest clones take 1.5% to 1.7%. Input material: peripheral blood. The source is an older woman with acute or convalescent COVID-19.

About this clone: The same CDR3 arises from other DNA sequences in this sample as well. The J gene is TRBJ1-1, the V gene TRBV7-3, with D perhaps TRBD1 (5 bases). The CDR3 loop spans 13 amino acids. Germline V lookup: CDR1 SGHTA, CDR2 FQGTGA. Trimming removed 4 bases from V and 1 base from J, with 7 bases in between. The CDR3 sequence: CASSSDRNTEAFF. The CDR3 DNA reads TGTGCCAGCAGCTCAGACAGGAACACTGAAGCTTTCTTT.

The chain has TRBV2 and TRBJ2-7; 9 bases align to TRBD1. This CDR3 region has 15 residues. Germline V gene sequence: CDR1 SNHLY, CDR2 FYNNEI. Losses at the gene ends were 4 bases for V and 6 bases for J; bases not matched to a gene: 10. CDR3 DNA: TGTGCCAGCAGTGTGGACAGGGGAGGTGCTGGCGAGCAGTACTTC. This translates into CASSVDRGGAGEQYF.

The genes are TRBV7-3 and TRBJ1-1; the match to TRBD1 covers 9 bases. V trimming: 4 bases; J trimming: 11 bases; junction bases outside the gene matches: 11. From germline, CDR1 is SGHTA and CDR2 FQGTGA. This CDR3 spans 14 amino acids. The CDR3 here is CASSSRPGTGSAFF. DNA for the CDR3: TGTGCCAGCAGCTCTCGTCCCGGGACAGGGTCCGCTTTCTTT.

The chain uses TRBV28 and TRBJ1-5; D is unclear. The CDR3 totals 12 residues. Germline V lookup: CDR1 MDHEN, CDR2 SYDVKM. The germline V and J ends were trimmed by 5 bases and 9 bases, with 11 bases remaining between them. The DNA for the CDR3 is TGTGCCAGCAGTCCCTACCCTCCGCCCCAGCATTTT. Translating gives CASSPYPPPQHF.

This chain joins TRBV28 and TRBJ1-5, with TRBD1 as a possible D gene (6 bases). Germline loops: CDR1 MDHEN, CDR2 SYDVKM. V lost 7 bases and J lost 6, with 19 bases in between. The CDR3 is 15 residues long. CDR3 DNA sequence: TGTGCCAGCACCCCCCGGGGGGCCCCCAGTCAGCCCCAGCATTTT. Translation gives CASTPRGAPSQPQHF.

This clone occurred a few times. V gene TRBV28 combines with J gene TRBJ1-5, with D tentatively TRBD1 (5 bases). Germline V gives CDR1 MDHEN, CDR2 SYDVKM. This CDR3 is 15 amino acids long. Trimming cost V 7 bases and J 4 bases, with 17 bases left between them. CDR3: CASTNPTEANQPQHF. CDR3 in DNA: TGTGCCAGCACCAACCCGACAGAAGCAAATCAGCCCCAGCATTTT.

Here the CDR3 reads CSVSEISGNTIYF. The CDR3, as DNA: TGCAGCGTTTCAGAAATCTCTGGAAACACCATATATTTT. The genes are TRBV29-1 and TRBJ1-3, with D uncertain. The CDR3 loop spans 13 amino acids. In germline, CDR1 is SQVTM, CDR2 ANQGSEA. The germline V and J ends were trimmed by 5 bases and 0 bases, with 8 bases remaining between them.

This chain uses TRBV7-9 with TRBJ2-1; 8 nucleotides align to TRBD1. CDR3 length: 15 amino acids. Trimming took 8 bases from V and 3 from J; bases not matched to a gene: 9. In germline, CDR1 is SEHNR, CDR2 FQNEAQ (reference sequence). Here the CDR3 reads CASRPTGQVYNEQFF. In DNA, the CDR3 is TGTGCCAGCCGTCCGACGGGACAGGTCTACAATGAGCAGTTCTTC.

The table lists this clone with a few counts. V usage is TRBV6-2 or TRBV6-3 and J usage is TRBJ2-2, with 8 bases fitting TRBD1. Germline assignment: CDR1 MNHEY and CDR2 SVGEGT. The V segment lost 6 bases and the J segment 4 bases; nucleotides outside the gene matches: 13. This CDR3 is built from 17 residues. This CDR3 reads CASSPRTGSAGTGELFF. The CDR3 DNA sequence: TGTGCCAGCAGCCCAAGGACAGGGTCAGCTGGCACCGGGGAGCTGTTTTTT.

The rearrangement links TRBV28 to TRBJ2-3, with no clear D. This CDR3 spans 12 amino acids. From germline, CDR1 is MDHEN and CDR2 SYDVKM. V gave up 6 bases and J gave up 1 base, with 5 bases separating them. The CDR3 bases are TGTGCCAGCAGCGCGGGCACAGATACGCAGTATTTT. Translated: CASSAGTDTQYF.

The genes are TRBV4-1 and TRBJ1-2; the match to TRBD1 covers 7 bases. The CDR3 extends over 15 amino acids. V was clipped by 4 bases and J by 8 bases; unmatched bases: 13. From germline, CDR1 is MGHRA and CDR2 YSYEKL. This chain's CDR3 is CASSPRQGAAIGYTF. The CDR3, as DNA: TGCGCCAGCAGCCCCCGACAGGGAGCGGCTATCGGCTACACCTTC.